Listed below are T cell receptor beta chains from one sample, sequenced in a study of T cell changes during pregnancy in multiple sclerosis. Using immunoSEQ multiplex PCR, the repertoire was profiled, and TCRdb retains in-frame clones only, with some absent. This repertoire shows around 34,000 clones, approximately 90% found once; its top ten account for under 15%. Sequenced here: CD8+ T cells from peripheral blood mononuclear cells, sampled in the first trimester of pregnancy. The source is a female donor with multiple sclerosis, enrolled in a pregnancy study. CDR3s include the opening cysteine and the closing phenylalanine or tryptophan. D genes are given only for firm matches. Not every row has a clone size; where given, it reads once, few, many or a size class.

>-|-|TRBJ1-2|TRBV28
CASSPTGAYGYTF
TGTGCCAGCAGTCCAACGGGAGCCTATGGCTACACCTTC
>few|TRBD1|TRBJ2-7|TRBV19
CASSIGDRGINEQYF
TGTGCCAGTAGTATAGGGGACAGGGGAATCAACGAGCAGTACTTC
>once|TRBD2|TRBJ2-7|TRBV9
CASSVYSGAYEQYF
TGTGCCAGCAGCGTATATAGCGGGGCCTACGAGCAGTACTTC
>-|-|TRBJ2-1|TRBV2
CASRGSYNEQFF
TGTGCCAGCCGGGGTAGCTACAATGAGCAGTTCTTC
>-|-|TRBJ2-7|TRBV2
CASSEGGGPYEQYF
TGTGCCAGCAGTGAAGGGGGGGGGCCCTACGAGCAGTACTTC
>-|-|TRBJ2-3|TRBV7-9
CASSGTGREHTDTQYF
TGTGCCAGCAGCGGTACTGGGCGGGAACATACAGATACGCAGTATTTT
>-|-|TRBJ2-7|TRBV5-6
CASSLVSTYEQYF
TGTGCCAGCAGCTTGGTTAGTACCTACGAGCAGTACTTC
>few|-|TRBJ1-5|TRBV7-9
CASTKGGGGQPQHF
TGTGCCAGCACCAAGGGCGGGGGAGGACAGCCCCAGCATTTT
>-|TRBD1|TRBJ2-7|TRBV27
CASSVGTGWYEQYF
TGTGCCAGCAGTGTCGGGACAGGTTGGTACGAGCAGTACTTC
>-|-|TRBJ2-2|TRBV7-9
CASSRQVVRPSGELFF
TGTGCCAGCAGCCGCCAGGTAGTAAGACCCTCCGGGGAGCTGTTTTTT
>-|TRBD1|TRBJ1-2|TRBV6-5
CASSYRGTGEYGYTF
TGTGCCAGCAGTTACCGGGGGACAGGGGAATATGGCTACACCTTC
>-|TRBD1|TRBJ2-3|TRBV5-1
CASSFRDRASSTDTQYF
TGCGCCAGCAGCTTCCGGGACAGGGCCTCTAGCACAGATACGCAGTATTTT
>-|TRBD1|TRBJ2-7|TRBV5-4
CASSTRDRAHEQYF
TGTGCCAGCAGCACTCGGGACAGGGCCCACGAGCAGTACTTC
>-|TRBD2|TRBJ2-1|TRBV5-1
CASRGLAGVHEQFF
TGCGCCAGCAGGGGACTAGCGGGTGTTCATGAGCAGTTCTTC
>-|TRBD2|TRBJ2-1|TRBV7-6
CASSPGLAVNEQFF
TGTGCCAGCAGCCCCGGACTAGCAGTAAATGAGCAGTTCTTC
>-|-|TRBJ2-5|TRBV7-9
CASSLDREETQYF
TGTGCCAGCAGCTTAGACAGGGAGGAGACCCAGTACTTC
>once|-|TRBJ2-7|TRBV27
CASSFSSGLLSYEQYF
TGTGCCAGCAGTTTCAGTTCTGGACTCCTCTCCTACGAGCAGTACTTC
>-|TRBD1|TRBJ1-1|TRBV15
CATSTGTGWGNTEAFF
TGTGCCACCAGCACCGGGACAGGGTGGGGGAACACTGAAGCTTTCTTT
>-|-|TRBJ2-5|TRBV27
CASSLLSAQETQYF
TGTGCCAGCAGTTTACTATCCGCCCAAGAGACCCAGTACTTC
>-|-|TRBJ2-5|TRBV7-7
CASSLEAGERTQYF
TGTGCTAGCAGCTTAGAAGCAGGGGAGAGAACCCAGTACTTC
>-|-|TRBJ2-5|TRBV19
CASSLDSQETQYF
TGTGCCAGTAGTCTGGACAGCCAAGAGACCCAGTACTTC
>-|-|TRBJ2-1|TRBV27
CASGRNNEQFF
TGTGCCAGCGGGAGGAACAATGAGCAGTTCTTC
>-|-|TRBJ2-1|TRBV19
CASSSDNAYNEQFF
TGTGCCAGTAGTTCGGACAATGCATACAATGAGCAGTTCTTC
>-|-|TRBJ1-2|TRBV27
CASSLGGSNYGYTF
TGTGCCAGCAGTCTCGGGGGATCTAACTATGGCTACACCTTC
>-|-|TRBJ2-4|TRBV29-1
CSIDTGYIQYF
TGCAGCATAGATACAGGGTACATTCAGTACTTC
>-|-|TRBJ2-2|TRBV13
CASSPRAVLGVGELFF
TGTGCCAGCAGCCCGAGGGCGGTACTTGGGGTCGGGGAGCTGTTTTTT
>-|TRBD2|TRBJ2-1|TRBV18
CASSPPPTSGSANEQFF
TGTGCCAGCTCACCACCTCCAACGAGCGGGAGTGCGAATGAGCAGTTCTTC
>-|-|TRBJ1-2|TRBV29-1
CSVYPENNYGYTF
TGCAGCGTGTATCCCGAGAATAACTATGGCTACACCTTC
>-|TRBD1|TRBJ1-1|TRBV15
CATSVDRGWEAFF
TGTGCCACCAGCGTCGACAGGGGCTGGGAAGCTTTCTTT
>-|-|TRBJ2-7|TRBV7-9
CASSPGGPSREQYF
TGTGCCAGCAGCCCCGGGGGGCCCTCCCGCGAGCAGTACTTC
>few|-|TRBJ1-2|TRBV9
CASSVGDTYYGYTF
TGTGCCAGCAGCGTAGGGGACACCTACTATGGCTACACCTTC
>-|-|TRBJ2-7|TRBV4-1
CASSQGDSSYEQYF
TGCGCCAGCAGCCAAGGGGACTCGTCCTACGAGCAGTACTTC
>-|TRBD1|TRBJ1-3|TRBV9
CASSADGTGDPNTIYF
TGTGCCAGCAGCGCGGACGGGACAGGGGACCCCAACACCATATATTTT
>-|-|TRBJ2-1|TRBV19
CASSISGSPHNEQFF
TGTGCCAGTAGTATATCCGGGAGTCCCCACAATGAGCAGTTCTTC
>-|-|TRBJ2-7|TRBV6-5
CASTSEQYF
TGTGCCAGCACGTCCGAGCAGTACTTC
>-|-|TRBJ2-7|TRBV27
CASSFGLGNYEQYF
TGTGCCAGCAGTTTCGGACTGGGGAACTACGAGCAGTACTTC
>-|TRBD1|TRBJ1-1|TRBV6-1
CASTDRGRWDTEAFF
TGTGCCAGCACCGACAGGGGGCGCTGGGACACTGAAGCTTTCTTT
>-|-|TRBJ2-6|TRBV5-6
CASVSGANVLTF
TGTGCCAGCGTATCTGGGGCCAACGTCCTGACTTTC
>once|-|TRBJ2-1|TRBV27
CASSSGPYNEQFF
TGTGCCAGCAGTTCCGGTCCCTACAATGAGCAGTTCTTC
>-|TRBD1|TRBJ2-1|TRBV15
CATSRPTGGIGNEQFF
TGTGCCACCAGCAGGCCGACAGGGGGAATCGGGAATGAGCAGTTCTTC
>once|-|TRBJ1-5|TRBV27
CASSLFPGTSQPQHF
TGTGCCAGCAGTTTATTCCCCGGGACAAGCCAGCCCCAGCATTTT
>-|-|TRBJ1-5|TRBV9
CASSFSDRLLEPQHF
TGTGCCAGCAGCTTCTCAGACAGACTTTTAGAGCCCCAGCATTTT
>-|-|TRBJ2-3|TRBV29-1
CSVDGGPADTQYF
TGCAGCGTTGACGGCGGTCCTGCAGATACGCAGTATTTT
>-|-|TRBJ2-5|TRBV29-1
CSVTSGTGVETQYF
TGCAGCGTTACCTCCGGGACTGGGGTAGAGACCCAGTACTTC
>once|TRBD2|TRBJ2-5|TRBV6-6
CASSYSSGRSGTQYF
TGTGCCAGCAGTTACTCTAGCGGGAGGTCCGGGACCCAGTACTTC
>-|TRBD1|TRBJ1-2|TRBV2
CASSEWDRVHGYTF
TGTGCCAGCAGTGAATGGGACAGGGTACATGGCTACACCTTC
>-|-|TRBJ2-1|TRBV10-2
CASSESAPLDEQFF
TGCGCCAGCAGTGAGTCGGCCCCCCTGGATGAGCAGTTCTTC
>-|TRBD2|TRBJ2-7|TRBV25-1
CASSEAGVYEQYF
TGTGCCAGCAGTGAAGCGGGAGTCTACGAGCAGTACTTC
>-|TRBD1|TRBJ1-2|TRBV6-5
CASSLQGGRDGYTF
TGTGCCAGCAGCCTACAGGGGGGACGGGATGGCTACACCTTC
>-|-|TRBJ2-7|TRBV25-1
CASSGGYEQYF
TGTGCCAGCAGTGGAGGTTACGAGCAGTACTTC
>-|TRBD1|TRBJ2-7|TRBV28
CASSYTGQGFYEQYF
TGTGCCAGCAGTTACACGGGACAGGGGTTCTACGAGCAGTACTTC
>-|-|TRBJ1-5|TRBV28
CASSLYLGYDRYQDRENQPQHF
TGTGCCAGCAGTTTATATTTGGGATATGACAGGTATCAAGATCGAGAAAATCAGCCCCAGCATTTT